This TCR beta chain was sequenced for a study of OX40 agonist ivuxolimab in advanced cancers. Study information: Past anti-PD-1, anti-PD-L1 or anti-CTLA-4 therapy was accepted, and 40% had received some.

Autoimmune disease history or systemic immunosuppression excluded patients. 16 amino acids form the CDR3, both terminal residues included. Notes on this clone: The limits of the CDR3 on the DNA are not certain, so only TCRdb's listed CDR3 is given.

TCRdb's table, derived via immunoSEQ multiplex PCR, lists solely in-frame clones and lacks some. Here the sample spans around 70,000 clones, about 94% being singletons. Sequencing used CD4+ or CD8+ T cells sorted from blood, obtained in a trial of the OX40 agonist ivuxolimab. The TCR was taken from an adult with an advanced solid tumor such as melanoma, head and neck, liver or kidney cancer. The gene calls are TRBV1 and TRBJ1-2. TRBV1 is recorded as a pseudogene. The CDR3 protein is CTSSYYCVRKTYGYTF.